This entry lists 21 T cell receptor beta chains sequenced from one sample in a study of blood T cell repertoires in COVID-19. Some clones are missing from TCRdb's copy, which holds only in-frame ones; the method was immunoSEQ multiplex PCR. The sample records tens of thousands of clones, roughly 96% being singletons. Sequenced input: peripheral blood. The receptors shown here come from a human donor with active COVID-19. The donor label of this sample is uncertain.

V gene TRBV18 combines with J gene TRBJ1-2; the match to TRBD1 covers 7 bases. This CDR3 has 16 amino acids. Germline CDR1 KGHSH, CDR2 LQKENI. J gave up 2 bases and V 4 bases, and 10 bases lay outside the gene matches. The CDR3: CASSHAGTDPNYGYTF. The CDR3 DNA is TGTGCCAGCTCACACGCCGGGACAGATCCCAACTATGGCTACACCTTC.

V and J are TRBV28 and TRBJ2-7; no clear D gene. The CDR3 contains 13 residues. Deletions cut 3 bases from V and 3 bases from J, with 9 bases between. Germline V CDR1 and CDR2: MDHEN, SYDVKM. CDR3 in amino acids: CASSLLGVYEQYF. CDR3 DNA: TGTGCCAGCAGTTTGCTAGGTGTCTACGAGCAGTACTTC. The entire variable domain, with the rest obtained from reference TRBV28 and TRBJ2-7, is as follows: DVKVTQSSRYLVKRTGEKVFLECVQDMDHENMFWYRQDPGLGLRLIYFSYDVKMKEKGDIPEGYSVSREKKERFSLILESASTNQTSMYLCASSLLGVYEQYFGPGTRLTVT.

For the CDR3, the DNA is TGTGCCAGCAGCCGAATTAGCGGGGGGATGCCCTACGAGCAGTACTTC. Protein product: CASSRISGGMPYEQYF. The chain links TRBV9 to TRBJ2-7; 10 nucleotides line up with TRBD2. Germline trimming cut 4 bases from V and 2 bases from J; bases unmatched to any gene: 9. CDR1 and CDR2 (germline): SGDLS, YYNGEE. The CDR3 covers 16 residues.

The CDR3 spells CASSDSGGGATEAFF. The CDR3 bases are TGTGCCAGCAGTGACTCAGGTGGGGGGGCCACTGAAGCTTTCTTT. The J gene is TRBJ1-1, the V gene TRBV6-4; possible D gene TRBD1, 6 bases. The CDR3 has 15 residues. Trimming took 0 bases from V and 4 from J, leaving 12 bases between them. Germline V gene lookup returns CDR1 MRHNA and CDR2 SNTAGT.

The chain employs TRBV2 and TRBJ1-5, with D possibly matching TRBD1 (5 bases). Trimming took 8 bases from V and 1 from J, leaving 9 bases between them. The CDR3 contains 13 residues. Per the germline V gene, CDR1 is SNHLY and CDR2 is FYNNEI. CDR3 residues: CASDQGSNQPQHF. CDR3 DNA sequence: TGTGCCAGCGATCAGGGAAGCAATCAGCCCCAGCATTTT.

The chain combines TRBV10-3 with TRBJ2-1; 10 bases map to TRBD1. Trimming took 10 bases from V and 0 from J; bases not matched to a gene: 6. CDR1 ENHRY and CDR2 SYGVKD come from the germline V gene. CDR3 length: 15 residues. The CDR3: CATEDRGYSYNEQFF. The CDR3 DNA sequence: TGTGCCACGGAGGACAGGGGGTACTCCTACAATGAGCAGTTCTTC.

This chain uses TRBV3-1 (or the pseudogene TRBV3-2) with TRBJ2-7; 10 bases line up with TRBD1. CDR3 size: 16 residues. The V and J ends lost 5 bases and 3 bases, in that order; junction bases with no gene match: 10. CDR1 and CDR2 from the germline V gene are LGHDT and YNNKEL (reference sequence). The CDR3 nucleotides read TGTGCCAGCAGCGAAATTGGGACAGGGGCGCGCTACGAGCAGTACTTC. It translates to CASSEIGTGARYEQYF.

The V and J genes are TRBV19 and TRBJ2-4, with D maybe TRBD2 (6 bases). CDR1 and CDR2 from the germline V gene are LNHDA and SQIVND (reference sequence). CDR3 size: 13 residues. V lost 7 bases and J 6 bases, leaving 13 bases between the germline ends. The CDR3 protein is CASTAGTLNIQYF. The CDR3 DNA reads as TGTGCCAGTACTGCCGGGACTTTAAACATTCAGTACTTC.

CDR3 coding DNA: TGTGCCAGCAGCCAGGGGGCAACTGAAGCTTTCTTT. It translates to CASSQGATEAFF. This sequence joins TRBV2 and TRBJ1-1, with 8 bases aligning to TRBD1. Germline V CDR1 and CDR2: SNHLY, FYNNEI. The CDR3 loop spans 12 amino acids. J lost 5 bases, V lost 6 bases, and 2 bases had no gene match.

The V call is TRBV19, the J call TRBJ1-1, with TRBD1 identical over 9 bases. Trimming cost V 2 bases and J 11 bases; bases outside gene matches: 6. Per the germline V gene, CDR1 is LNHDA and CDR2 is SQIVND (reference sequence). The CDR3 has 13 residues. The CDR3 DNA is TGTGCCAGTAGTATATGGGGACAGGGTGGTGCTTTCTTT. Amino acid sequence: CASSIWGQGGAFF. The whole variable domain, filled in from reference TRBV19 and TRBJ1-1, reads DGGITQSPKYLFRKEGQNVTLSCEQNLNHDAMYWYRQDPGQGLRLIYYSQIVNDFQKGDIAEGYSVSREKKESFPLTVTSAQKNPTAFYLCASSIWGQGGAFFGQGTRLTVV.

CDR3 amino acids: CASSLIDGGEQFF. For the CDR3, the DNA is TGTGCCAGCAGCCTAATCGACGGGGGTGAGCAGTTCTTC. The chain joins TRBV7-2 to TRBJ2-1; a weak D match, TRBD2 (6 bases). Trimming stripped 5 bases from V and 9 bases from J, with 14 bases between. Germline values: CDR1 SGHTA, CDR2 FQGNSA. The CDR3 length is 13 residues.

The DNA of the CDR3 is TGTGCCAGCAGCTCTACGATTCCCTACGAGCAGTACTTC. It is translated as CASSSTIPYEQYF. The chain combines TRBV7-9 with TRBJ2-7; D gene uncertain. The CDR3 is 13 amino acids. Trimming pared 4 bases from V and 2 bases from J, leaving 9 bases between. Per the germline V gene, CDR1 is SEHNR and CDR2 is FQNEAQ (reference sequence).

The genes are TRBV11-2 and TRBJ2-7; 7 nucleotides align to TRBD2. J was trimmed by 7 bases and V by 4 bases; bases with no gene match: 13. The CDR3 has 15 residues. CDR1 and CDR2 (germline): SGHAT, FQNNGV. For the CDR3, the DNA is TGTGCCAGCAGCTGGTTCGGGCAGGGAGGGGAAGAGCAGTACTTC. It is translated as CASSWFGQGGEEQYF.

J is TRBJ1-4 and V is TRBV6-4; D is uncertain. With 0 bases removed from V and 5 bases from J, the gap between germline ends came to 10 bases. CDR3 size: 15 residues. Germline CDR1 is MRHNA and CDR2 is SNTAGT. CDR3 in DNA: TGTGCCAGCAGTGACTCGATTGGCTTAAATGAAAAACTGTTTTTT. Translating it yields CASSDSIGLNEKLFF.

The CDR3, as DNA: TGTGCCACGTCAGGGCCAGGAAATTCCTACGAGCAGTACTTC. Residues: CATSGPGNSYEQYF. V is TRBV6-5 and J is TRBJ2-7, with TRBD1 as a possible D gene (5 bases). The CDR3 has 14 residues. Trimming removed 10 bases at V and 1 base at J, with 17 bases between. CDR1 is MNHEY and CDR2 is SVGAGI in the germline V gene.

The chain combines TRBV4-1 with TRBJ1-1; TRBD1 matches 11 bases. The CDR3 consists of 16 residues. Germline V CDR1 and CDR2: MGHRA, YSYEKL. The ends lost 4 bases at V and 4 bases at J; junction bases unmatched: 8. The CDR3: CASSRGQGALSTEAFF. The CDR3, as DNA: TGCGCCAGCAGCCGCGGACAGGGGGCCTTAAGCACTGAAGCTTTCTTT.

This chain links TRBV5-4 with TRBJ2-7, with D possibly matching TRBD1 (6 bases). The ends were cut back, 4 bases at V and 1 base at J, with 12 bases in the middle. The germline V gene encodes CDR1 SGHNT and CDR2 YYREEE (reference sequence). The CDR3 is 14 residues long. CDR3 sequence (DNA): TGTGCCAGCAGCACCCCGACAGGTTCCTACGAGCAGTACTTC. This translates into CASSTPTGSYEQYF. Supplemented by reference TRBV5-4 and TRBJ2-7, the full variable domain reads ETGVTQSPTHLIKTRGQQVTLRCSSQSGHNTVSWYQQALGQGPQFIFQYYREEENGRGNFPPRFSGLQFPNYSSELNVNALELDDSALYLCASSTPTGSYEQYFGPGTRLTVT.

The chain links TRBV27 to TRBJ2-2, with D possibly matching TRBD2 (6 bases). Trimming took off 7 bases at V and 0 bases at J, with 15 bases between the two ends. The CDR3 totals 16 residues. Germline CDR1 and CDR2: MNHEY and SMNVEV (reference sequence). CDR3 in amino acids: CASKNWVAANTGELFF. The CDR3 DNA sequence: TGTGCCAGCAAAAATTGGGTAGCGGCGAACACCGGGGAGCTGTTTTTT.

The CDR3 loop is CASSSRLAEAFF. The DNA for the CDR3 is TGTGCCAGTAGTAGCCGGTTGGCTGAAGCTTTCTTT. The rearrangement uses TRBV19 and TRBJ1-1, with D unclear. Looked up from germline, CDR1 is LNHDA and CDR2 is SQIVND (reference sequence). The CDR3 sequence is 12 residues long. V was clipped by 4 bases and J by 6 bases, with 9 bases between them. The full variable domain, in which reference TRBV19 and TRBJ1-1 provide the parts outside the CDR3, is DGGITQSPKYLFRKEGQNVTLSCEQNLNHDAMYWYRQDPGQGLRLIYYSQIVNDFQKGDIAEGYSVSREKKESFPLTVTSAQKNPTAFYLCASSSRLAEAFFGQGTRLTVV.

The chain carries TRBV19 and TRBJ1-2, with TRBD1 as a possible D gene (5 bases). CDR3 size: 13 residues. Germline CDR1 and CDR2: LNHDA and SQIVND (reference sequence). Trimming stripped 5 bases from V and 4 bases from J, with 11 bases between. The chain's CDR3 is CASSSGWGYGYTF. CDR3 sequence (DNA): TGTGCCAGTAGTTCAGGGTGGGGCTATGGCTACACCTTC.

The V gene is TRBV10-3, the J gene TRBJ2-1, with a weak D call TRBD1 (5 bases). With 11 bases removed from V and 5 bases from J, the gap between germline ends came to 13 bases. The CDR3 spans 12 residues. Per germline, CDR1 ENHRY and CDR2 SYGVKD. CDR3 bases: TGTGCCGGCGGACAAACGAACAATGAGCAGTTCTTC. Its translation is CAGGQTNNEQFF.